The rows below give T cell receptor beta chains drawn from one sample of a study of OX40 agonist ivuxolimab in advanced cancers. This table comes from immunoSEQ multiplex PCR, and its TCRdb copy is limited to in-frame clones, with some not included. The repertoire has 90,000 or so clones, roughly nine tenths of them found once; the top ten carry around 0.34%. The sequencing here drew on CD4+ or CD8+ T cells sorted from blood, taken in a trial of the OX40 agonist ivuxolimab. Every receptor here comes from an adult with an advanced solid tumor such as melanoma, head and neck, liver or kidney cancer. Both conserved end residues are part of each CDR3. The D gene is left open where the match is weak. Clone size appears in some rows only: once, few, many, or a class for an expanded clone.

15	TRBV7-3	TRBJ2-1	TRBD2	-	TGTGCCAGCAGCCCGACTAGCGGGAGGGCCTGGAGGCAGTTCTTC	CASSPTSGRAWRQFF
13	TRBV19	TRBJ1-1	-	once	TGTGCCAGTAGTCTCCTTTGGGACACTGAAGCTTTCTTT	CASSLLWDTEAFF
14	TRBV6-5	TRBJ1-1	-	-	TGTGCCAGCAGTCGACATTCTATGAACACTGAAGCTTTCTTT	CASSRHSMNTEAFF
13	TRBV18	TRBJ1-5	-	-	TGTGCCAGCTCACCAGGGGGGAATCAGCCCCAGCATTTT	CASSPGGNQPQHF
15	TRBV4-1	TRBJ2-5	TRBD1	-	TGCGCCAGCAGCCAACCAGACAGGGCACAAGAGACCCAGTACTTC	CASSQPDRAQETQYF
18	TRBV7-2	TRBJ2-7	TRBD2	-	TGTGCCAGCAGCTTCGGGGGGGCGACGCGACACGATATATTCGAGCAGTACTTC	CASSFGGATRHDIFEQYF
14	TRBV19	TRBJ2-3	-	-	TGTGCCAGTAGTCGGGAAAGGGCCACAGATACGCAGTATTTT	CASSRERATDTQYF
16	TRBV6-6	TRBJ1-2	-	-	TGTGCCAGCAGCCCCCGGGACCCACGAGCTAACTATGGCTACACCTTC	CASSPRDPRANYGYTF
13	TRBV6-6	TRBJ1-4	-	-	TGTGCCACTACGAAGGGGAGGCGAGAAAAACTGTTTTTT	CATTKGRREKLFF
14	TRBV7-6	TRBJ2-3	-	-	TGTGCCAGCAGCTTAGAGGGGGGCACAGATACGCAGTATTTT	CASSLEGGTDTQYF
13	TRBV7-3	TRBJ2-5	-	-	TGTGCCAGCAGCTTAATCGGGAGTGAGACCCAGTACTTC	CASSLIGSETQYF
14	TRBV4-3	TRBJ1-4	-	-	TGCGCCAGCAGCCAGGAGGCAACTAATGAAAAACTGTTTTTT	CASSQEATNEKLFF
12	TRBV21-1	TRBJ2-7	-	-	TGTGCCAGCAGCGGCCGAGTGGGAGAGCAGTACTTC	CASSGRVGEQYF
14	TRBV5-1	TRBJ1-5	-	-	TGCGCCAGCAGCTTGGGGACAGAGGGTCAGCCCCAGCATTTT	CASSLGTEGQPQHF
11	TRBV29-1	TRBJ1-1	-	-	TGCAGCGTTGAAGACAGGGGCCAAGCTTTCTTT	CSVEDRGQAFF
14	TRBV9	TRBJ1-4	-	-	TGTGCCAGCAGCGTAGATTTGAGAGGTGAAAAACTGTTTTTT	CASSVDLRGEKLFF
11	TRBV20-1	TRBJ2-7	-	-	TGCAGTGATCCAGATACCTACGAGCAGTACTTC	CSDPDTYEQYF
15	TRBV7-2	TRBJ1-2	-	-	TGTGCCAGCCTTCCTAGGAGCTCTTCTAACTATGGCTACACCTTC	CASLPRSSSNYGYTF
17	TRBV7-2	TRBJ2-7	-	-	TGTGCCAGCAGCTTAGGGCCTTATCTGAGGAGCTCCTACGAGCAGTACTTC	CASSLGPYLRSSYEQYF
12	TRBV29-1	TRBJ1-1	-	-	TGCAGCGTTGAAAAAGAGCAGACTCAAGCTTTCTTT	CSVEKEQTQAFF
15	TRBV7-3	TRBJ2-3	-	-	TGTGCCAGCAGTTCGAGCTTTACGGGGACAGATACGCAGTATTTT	CASSSSFTGTDTQYF
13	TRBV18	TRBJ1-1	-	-	TGTGCCAGCTCAACCACAGTCAACACTGAAGCTTTCTTT	CASSTTVNTEAFF
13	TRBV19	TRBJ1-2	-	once	TGTGCCAGTAGTAGCCGGGATCTCTATGGCTACACCTTC	CASSSRDLYGYTF
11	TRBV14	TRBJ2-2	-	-	TGTGCCTCCCAGGACACCGGGGAGCTGTTTTTT	CASQDTGELFF
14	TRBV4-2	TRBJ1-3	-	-	TGTGCCAGCAGCCAAGATCGTGAACGGAACACCATATATTTT	CASSQDRERNTIYF
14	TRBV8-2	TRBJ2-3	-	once	TGTGCCCGAATGGGCAGGAGTACTTCGGGTACGCAGTATTTT	CARMGRSTSGTQYF
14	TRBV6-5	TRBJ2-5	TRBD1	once	TGTGCCAGCAGTACCCAGGGGACAGGCGAGACCCAGTACTTC	CASSTQGTGETQYF
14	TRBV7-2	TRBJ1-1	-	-	TGTGCCAGCAGCAACTCGGGACCTAACACTGAAGCTTTCTTT	CASSNSGPNTEAFF
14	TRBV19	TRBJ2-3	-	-	TGTGCCAGTAGTATCGACAGGGCGGGGGATACGCAGTATTTT	CASSIDRAGDTQYF
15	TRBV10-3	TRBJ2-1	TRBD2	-	TGTGCCATCAGTGAAAGCGGGGGGGCTGGCAATGAGCAGTTCTTC	CAISESGGAGNEQFF
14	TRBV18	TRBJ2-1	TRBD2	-	TGTGCCAGCTCCGGGACTAGCGGGAGAAATGAGCAGTTCTTC	CASSGTSGRNEQFF
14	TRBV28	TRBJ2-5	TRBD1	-	TGTGCCAGCAGTCCTCCGGACAGGGCAGAGACCCAGTACTTC	CASSPPDRAETQYF
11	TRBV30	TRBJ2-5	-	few	TGTGCCTGGAGCATAGGAGAGACCCAGTACTTC	CAWSIGETQYF
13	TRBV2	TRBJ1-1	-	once	TGTGCCAGCAGGTTTGAAGTGAACACTGAAGCTTTCTTT	CASRFEVNTEAFF
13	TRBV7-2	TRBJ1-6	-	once	TGTGCCAGCAGCCCCGACAGAAATTCACCCCTCCACTTT	CASSPDRNSPLHF
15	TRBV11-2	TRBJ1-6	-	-	TGTGCCAGCAGCCATACCGGACAGAACAATTCACCCCTCCACTTT	CASSHTGQNNSPLHF
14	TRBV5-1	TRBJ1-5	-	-	TGCGCCAGCAGCTTAGATTCGGGGGATCAGCCCCAGCATTTT	CASSLDSGDQPQHF
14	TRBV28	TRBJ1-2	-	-	TGTGCCAGCACGGTAACAGCCTCTAACTATGGCTACACCTTC	CASTVTASNYGYTF
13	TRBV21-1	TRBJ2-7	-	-	TGTGCCAGCAGCAAAAGTTGGAGGGCAGAGCAGTACTTC	CASSKSWRAEQYF
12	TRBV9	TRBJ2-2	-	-	TGTGCCAGCAGCCCTGACACCGGGGAGCTGTTTTTT	CASSPDTGELFF
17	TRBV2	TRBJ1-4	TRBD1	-	TGTGCCAGCAGTTATGGGACAGGAACGGCGACTAATGAAAAACTGTTTTTT	CASSYGTGTATNEKLFF
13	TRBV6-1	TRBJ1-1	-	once	TGTGCCAGCCCCAAAGGATATTACCCTGAAGCTTTCTTT	CASPKGYYPEAFF
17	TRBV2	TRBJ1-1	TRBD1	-	TGTGCCAGCAGTGTCGGGGACAGGAGAGGTATGAACACTGAAGCTTTCTTT	CASSVGDRRGMNTEAFF